The rows below give T cell receptor beta chains drawn from one sample of a study of T-cell memory formation after mild COVID-19. MiXCR, run by TCRdb on the 5' RACE reads, gives a single entry per CDR3 protein. The sample contains about 310,000 distinct CDR3 sequences, more than 15% of which appear only once. Specimen: PBMCs or a T cell subset sorted from them (not recorded which). The origin of the receptors is a man aged 18 to 30 who had mild COVID-19 (a few samples of this study predate the infection). Cell type and time point are not known. The CDR3 runs from the conserved cysteine through the conserved F or W. A D gene is named only where the DNA matches it firmly.

d_call,j_call,v_call,cdr3_aa
TRBD1,TRBJ2-5,TRBV6-5,CAAWTGVEETQYF
NA,TRBJ1-1,TRBV7-9,CASSPPGTSFGEAFF
TRBD1,TRBJ2-7,TRBV5-5,CASADARTGFGEQYF
NA,TRBJ2-5,TRBV3-1,CASSQRTAQETQYF
NA,TRBJ1-5,TRBV20-1,CSARRALGQPQHF
NA,TRBJ2-1,TRBV21-1,CASSPSEALEQFF
TRBD1,TRBJ2-3,TRBV5-1,CASSLGVGQPTDTQYF
TRBD1,TRBJ1-2,TRBV5-1,CASSLGTGAYGYTF
TRBD2,TRBJ2-3,TRBV6-5,CASSPPSGGLDTQYF
NA,TRBJ1-1,TRBV4-3,CASSQGRGGLAEAFF
TRBD1,TRBJ1-1,TRBV11-2,CASSLVPRGQAFF
NA,TRBJ2-1,TRBV4-2,CASSQESLYNEQFF
NA,TRBJ2-4,TRBV7-2,CASSRGREGIQYF
NA,TRBJ2-3,TRBV21-1,CASSWRGTSGGRATQYF
NA,TRBJ1-1,TRBV12-3/TRBV12-4,CASQGLDGPGRAFF
NA,TRBJ1-5,TRBV7-2,CASSLGGHQPQHF
TRBD1,TRBJ1-2,TRBV9,CASSVGQGTYGYTF
TRBD1,TRBJ2-2,TRBV5-1,CASSEGAGPGELFF
NA,TRBJ1-1,TRBV2,CASRKSRDTEAFF
TRBD2,TRBJ2-7,TRBV20-1,CSARDLSGGPFYEQYF
TRBD1,TRBJ1-2,TRBV20-1,CSASSLGQGDGYTF